These 21 T cell receptor beta chains share one sample of origin, sequenced in a study of T cells in Graves' hyperthyroidism and ophthalmopathy (dated by TCRdb to between 2019 and 2020). The library was produced with multiplex PCR. TCRdb names Illumina HiSeq 2000 as the instrument used. The TCR beta CDR3 regions were amplified from the RNA transcripts. The TCR CDR3 was subjected to a first round of RT-PCR using the HTBI primer set and the Qiagen OneStep RT-PCR kit. TCRdb trimmed public reads at Q25 via fastp, called clones via MiXCR and kept in-frame beta chains. Rows are unified per CDR3 protein, each entry keeping the most common DNA and genes. Recorded for this sample are more than 500,000 distinct CDR3 sequences; about a sixth of them occurred a single time. Together, the top ten hold 3% to 4% of the sample. Source material: blood. The receptors here all came from a woman in her 30s with Graves' hyperthyroidism.

Many counts were recorded for this clonotype. The chain couples TRBV20-1 to TRBJ2-7; D ambiguous. Germline V gives CDR1 DFQATT, CDR2 SNEGSKA (reference sequence). This CDR3 is 13 amino acids long. Trimming pared 5 bases from V and 0 bases from J, leaving 11 bases between. CDR3 nucleotides: TGCAGTGCTGGTCGCTCTTCCTCCTACGAGCAGTACTTC. Protein product: CSAGRSSSYEQYF.

The chain joins TRBV6-1 to TRBJ1-2; no firm D call. CDR1 is MNHNS and CDR2 is SASEGT in the germline V gene. V dropped 8 bases and J dropped 4 bases, with 8 bases sitting between them. CDR3 length: 11 residues. CDR3 in DNA: TGTGCCAGCCTTGAAGCCTATGGCTACACCTTC. This translates into CASLEAYGYTF.

The table lists this clonotype with a few counts. V usage is TRBV25-1 and J usage is TRBJ1-1; possible D gene TRBD1, 6 bases. This CDR3 is 14 amino acids long. The V end lost 6 bases, the J end lost 4 bases, and 15 bases lay between the germline ends. Germline V gives CDR1 MGHDK, CDR2 SYGVNS. CDR3 in amino acids: CASSRDNRGTEAFF. In DNA, the CDR3 is TGTGCCAGCAGCCGGGACAATCGGGGCACTGAAGCTTTCTTT.

This clonotype was counted ten times or more. The V call is TRBV7-2, the J call TRBJ2-7, with 9 bases lining up with TRBD1. CDR1 SGHTA and CDR2 FQGNSA come from the germline V gene. The CDR3 sequence is 16 residues long. The V gene end was trimmed by 1 base and the J gene end by 3 bases; junction bases not matched to a gene: 7. The CDR3 DNA sequence: TGTGCCAGCAGCTTAGTGGGGACAGGGACTTTCTACGAGCAGTACTTC. Protein sequence: CASSLVGTGTFYEQYF. Full variable domain (missing parts from reference TRBV7-2 and TRBJ2-7): GAGVSQSPSNKVTEKGKDVELRCDPISGHTALYWYRQSLGQGLEFLIYFQGNSAPDKSGLPSDRFSAERTGGSVSTLTIQRTQQEDSAVYLCASSLVGTGTFYEQYFGPGTRLTVT.

This chain links TRBV7-9 with TRBJ2-1; 10 nucleotides line up with TRBD2. Germline CDR1 is SEHNR and CDR2 is FQNEAQ (reference sequence). The CDR3 is made up of 14 amino acids. V dropped 5 bases and J dropped 9; count of bases not matched to a gene: 7. The DNA of the CDR3 is TGTGCCAGCAGCGTAATAGCGGGAGGAGGTGAGCAGTTCTTC. Amino acids: CASSVIAGGGEQFF.

Many counts were recorded for this clonotype. V is TRBV6-5 and J is TRBJ2-1, with D uncertain. CDR3 length equals 12 residues. Germline CDR1 and CDR2: MNHEY and SVGAGI. Trimming removed 1 base from V and 6 bases from J, with 4 bases in between. The CDR3 reads CASSYYRNEQFF. In DNA form, the CDR3 reads TGTGCCAGCAGTTACTACCGCAATGAGCAGTTCTTC.

The chain recombines TRBV15 with TRBJ1-2; D is ambiguous. Germline CDR1 LNHNV, CDR2 YYDKDF (reference sequence). Trimming cost V 0 bases and J 8 bases, with 19 bases left between them. There are 16 residues in the CDR3. This CDR3 is CATSRDRSPVGDGYTF. CDR3 DNA: TGTGCCACCAGCAGAGATCGAAGCCCGGTAGGAGACGGCTACACCTTC.

This clonotype was seen repeatedly, ten times or more. The chain is built from TRBV5-6 and TRBJ2-7, with 10 bases that match TRBD2. The CDR3 has 15 residues. The V gene's germline CDR1 is SGHDT and CDR2 YYEEEE. The V segment lost 7 bases and the J segment 7 bases; nucleotides outside the gene matches: 14. DNA of the CDR3: TGTGCCAGCCGGGTACTAGCGGGAACGTTTGGAGAGCAGTACTTC. Translation: CASRVLAGTFGEQYF.

This clonotype was seen only a few times. The chain links TRBV29-1 to TRBJ2-3, with D possibly TRBD1 on 5 matching bases. CDR3 length: 14 residues. The V gene lost 3 bases and the J gene lost 0 bases, with 10 bases spanning the gap. Germline CDR1 reads SQVTM; CDR2 reads ANQGSEA. CDR3: CSVEGQLSTDTQYF. CDR3 bases: TGCAGCGTTGAGGGGCAGCTTAGCACAGATACGCAGTATTTT.

The table lists this clonotype with a few counts. This chain links TRBV29-1 with TRBJ1-1, with D possibly TRBD1 on 5 matching bases. This CDR3 region has 14 residues. The ends were cut back, 7 bases at V and 0 bases at J, with 15 bases in the middle. Germline-derived CDR1 and CDR2 are SQVTM and ANQGSEA. This CDR3 reads CSATDMGMNTEAFF. CDR3 coding DNA: TGCAGCGCCACGGACATGGGGATGAACACTGAAGCTTTCTTT.

Many counts were recorded for this clonotype. The J gene is TRBJ2-5, the V gene TRBV9, with 9 bases that match TRBD2. Per the germline V gene, CDR1 is SGDLS and CDR2 is YYNGEE. Trimming took 3 bases from V and 0 from J; bases not matched to a gene: 6. CDR3 length: 16 residues. The CDR3 is CASSGFGTSHQETQYF. Here the CDR3 DNA reads TGTGCCAGCAGCGGATTTGGGACTAGCCACCAAGAGACCCAGTACTTC.

This clonotype was detected many times. The rearrangement links TRBV30 to TRBJ2-7, with D maybe TRBD2 (7 bases). This CDR3 has 12 residues. V was trimmed by 4 bases and J by 5 bases, leaving 12 bases between them. Per germline, CDR1 GTSNPN and CDR2 SVGIG (reference sequence). CDR3 region: CAWKGGGNEQYF. CDR3 DNA: TGTGCCTGGAAAGGGGGAGGGAACGAGCAGTACTTC.

A few counts support this clonotype. This sequence joins TRBV9 and TRBJ2-4; a weak D match, TRBD2 (5 bases). With 3 bases removed from V and 6 bases from J, the gap between germline ends came to 13 bases. CDR3 size: 14 residues. CDR1 is SGDLS, CDR2 YYNGEE, per germline. CDR3 DNA sequence: TGTGCCAGCAGCGCTCCGGGGAGTGGAAACATTCAGTACTTC. Its protein product is CASSAPGSGNIQYF.

In this sample, this clonotype turned up many times. The CDR3 coding sequence is TGTGCCAGCAGTTTCAGCGGAGCCAGCTACAATGAGCAGTTCTTC. Protein: CASSFSGASYNEQFF. The rearrangement uses TRBV12-3 or TRBV12-4 and TRBJ2-1, with D maybe TRBD2 (5 bases). Deletions cut 3 bases from V and 3 bases from J, with 12 bases between. This CDR3 has 15 residues.

This clonotype has more than one count but fewer than ten. The chain combines TRBV27 with TRBJ2-3; no definite D call. CDR3 size: 13 residues. V dropped 5 bases and J dropped 2 bases, with 8 bases sitting between them. Germline assignment: CDR1 MNHEY and CDR2 SMNVEV (reference sequence). CDR3 residues: CASSSFATDTQYF. CDR3 DNA sequence: TGTGCCAGCAGTAGTTTCGCCACAGATACGCAGTATTTT.

This clonotype was counted many times. The gene calls are TRBV2 and TRBJ1-2; D is unclear. CDR3 size: 13 residues. Trimming removed 11 bases from V and 6 bases from J, with 19 bases in between. In germline, CDR1 is SNHLY, CDR2 FYNNEI. The CDR3 sequence: CAARASSLNGYTF. The CDR3 DNA sequence: TGTGCCGCTCGGGCGTCATCCTTAAATGGCTACACCTTC.

At least ten counts were recorded for this clonotype. V usage is TRBV28 and J usage is TRBJ2-5, with D perhaps matching TRBD2 (6 bases). Germline-derived CDR1 and CDR2 are MDHEN and SYDVKM. The CDR3 totals 14 residues. V was trimmed by 5 bases and J by 0 bases, leaving 10 bases between them. The CDR3 is CASSERAYQETQYF. Here the CDR3 DNA reads TGTGCCAGCAGTGAGCGGGCGTACCAAGAGACCCAGTACTTC.

V usage is TRBV15 and J usage is TRBJ2-2, with 7 bases lining up with TRBD1. Germline values: CDR1 LNHNV, CDR2 YYDKDF (reference sequence). V lost 7 bases and J lost 9; bases outside the gene matches: 8. The CDR3 loop spans 13 amino acids. DNA for the CDR3: TGTGCCACCACTATAAGACAGGGCAGGGAGCTGTTTTTT. It is translated as CATTIRQGRELFF.

The chain has TRBV5-1 and TRBJ2-7, with 12 bases lining up with TRBD1. With V trimmed by 7 bases and J by 7 bases, 12 bases remained unmatched. CDR1 is SGHRS, CDR2 YFSETQ, per germline. The CDR3 is 15 residues long. In nucleotides, the CDR3 is TGCGCCAGCGGAACCTCGGGACAGGGGGCGCGAGAGCAGTACTTC. Protein product: CASGTSGQGAREQYF.

The chain employs TRBV6-1 and TRBJ1-2; no firm D call. This CDR3 region has 13 residues. Trimming cost V 5 bases and J 4 bases, with 11 bases left between them. CDR1 and CDR2 (germline): MNHNS, SASEGT. CDR3 protein: CASSFLTAYGYTF. CDR3 DNA: TGTGCCAGCAGTTTCCTGACGGCCTATGGCTACACCTTC.

This clonotype was picked up a small number of times. The chain couples TRBV7-8 to TRBJ1-2; D uncertain. Germline values: CDR1 SGHVS, CDR2 FQNEAQ. This CDR3 region has 14 residues. V shed 0 bases and J shed 0 bases, with 5 bases lying between them. CDR3: CASSLASSNYGYTF. The DNA of the CDR3 is TGTGCCAGCAGCTTAGCTTCCTCTAACTATGGCTACACCTTC. The whole variable domain, remainder taken from reference TRBV7-8 and TRBJ1-2, is GAGVSQSPRYKVAKRGQDVALRCDPISGHVSLFWYQQALGQGPEFLTYFQNEAQLDKSGLPSDRFFAERPEGSVSTLKIQRTQQEDSAVYLCASSLASSNYGYTFGSGTRLTVV.